The clone carrying this T cell receptor (beta chain) has just a few counts. Its antigen is currently unknown. The table came from immunoSEQ multiplex PCR; TCRdb's copy has only in-frame clones and leaves some out. The data show about 86,000 clones, 78% seen once. Trimming shortened V by 8 bases and J by 4 bases, and 6 bases separated the two germline ends. There are 10 residues in the CDR3. Looked up from germline, CDR1 is SNHLY and CDR2 is FYNNEI. The entry originates in a study of T cell responses to AZD1222 COVID-19 vaccine. Turning to the study itself: Second-dose intervals of approximately 4 or approximately 12 weeks were pooled.

Notes on the study in general: Just five to seven people given AZD1222 tested seropositive at baseline. Spike-specific TCR breadth rose after two AZD1222 doses, and depth rose as well.

The chain has TRBV2 and TRBJ2-7; D is ambiguous. This TCR was recovered from an adult in good health. The material was peripheral blood, obtained on day 0 of AZD1222 vaccination. The CDR3 reads CASGNYEQYF. DNA for the CDR3: TGTGCCAGCGGGAATTACGAGCAGTACTTC.